This is a list of T cell receptor beta chains from one sample in a study of cytomegalovirus exposure and HLA in healthy donors. The repertoire was sequenced with immunoSEQ multiplex PCR; TCRdb's copy has only in-frame clones and lacks some. The table includes about 82,000 clones, approximately 74% detected once. The sequenced sample consisted of PBMCs. Receptor source: a man aged 25 to 40 in good health and CMV-seropositive. The conserved cysteine and the conserved F or W are not part of the CDR3 here.

v_call: TRBV19
cdr3_aa: ASSTNRVPGELF

v_call: TRBV19
cdr3_aa: ASKRTANTEAF

v_call: TRBV28
cdr3_aa: ASSSAGQSNTEAF

v_call: TRBV6-5
cdr3_aa: ASSYSGQGVYGYT

v_call: TRBV27
cdr3_aa: ASSLLANTGELF

v_call: TRBV2
cdr3_aa: ASSGIANEQF

v_call: TRBV4-3
cdr3_aa: ASSQTQGWTYEQY

v_call: TRBV10-3
cdr3_aa: AISESGAETQY

v_call: TRBV6-4
cdr3_aa: ASSDSRGTGEAGELF

v_call: TRBV28
cdr3_aa: ASSEGGMGSGELF

v_call: TRBV5-1
cdr3_aa: ASSSRTGIGGTDTQY

v_call: TRBV4-2
cdr3_aa: ASSQDPGTGYSPLH

v_call: TRBV7-3
cdr3_aa: ASSPQHRDSQETQY

v_call: TRBV9
cdr3_aa: ASSERTENTGELF

v_call: TRBV5-6
cdr3_aa: ASSFLEGTNYRY

v_call: TRBV9
cdr3_aa: ASSPRQAPSYNEQF

v_call: TRBV5-1
cdr3_aa: ASSFRTSGQETQY

v_call: TRBV27
cdr3_aa: ASSLARANTEAF

v_call: TRBV4-1
cdr3_aa: ASSPFEMFVGANVLT

v_call: TRBV25-1
cdr3_aa: ASSELSSPDYSYEQY

v_call: TRBV6-1
cdr3_aa: ASSASGGRGEQF

v_call: TRBV11-2
cdr3_aa: ASTPSTSAGGGELF

v_call: TRBV7-8
cdr3_aa: ASSLGQGALSPLH

v_call: TRBV28
cdr3_aa: ASNQGAKVQY

v_call: TRBV28
cdr3_aa: ASRTGGSQETQY

v_call: TRBV30
cdr3_aa: AWSVLGLAGRFTSYEQY

v_call: TRBV30
cdr3_aa: AWRLKGDQPQH

v_call: TRBV7-7
cdr3_aa: ASSQQGGKGYT

v_call: TRBV9
cdr3_aa: ASSADSGDQPQH

v_call: TRBV4-1
cdr3_aa: ASSQLSLRTSYNSPLH

v_call: TRBV6-1
cdr3_aa: ASSEAGECSYEQY

v_call: TRBV7-2
cdr3_aa: ASSFDRDFDTQY

v_call: TRBV2
cdr3_aa: ASKRGGTENTIY

v_call: TRBV2
cdr3_aa: ASSGSLQGASGYT

v_call: TRBV7-8
cdr3_aa: ASSLTSGSVRKVHEQY

v_call: TRBV5-4
cdr3_aa: ASSLKGFPGELF

v_call: TRBV7-3
cdr3_aa: ASSPTRNTEAF